Each of the 2 T cell receptor beta chains below was sequenced from the same sample in a study of human CD8 memory T cell subsets. Investigators built TCR beta libraries using UMI-labeled 5' RACE. From its re-call of the 5' RACE reads, TCRdb lists each CDR3 protein once, without DNA. The sample features some 10,000 distinct CDR3 sequences, with less than 9.5% in its top ten. The sequenced material came from CD8+ stem-like memory T cells (TSCM and TCM) sorted from PBMCs. Subset noted: stem-like memory CD8 T cells (TSTEM), CCR7+ PD-1- TIGIT-. The source is a human donor in good health.

The rearrangement uses TRBV7-3 and TRBJ2-5; the TCRdb D gene call, TRBD1, has no DNA to confirm it. Germline CDR1 SGHTA, CDR2 FQGTGA. The CDR3 loop spans 13 amino acids. CDR3 sequence: CASSSGVGETQYF.

The rearrangement uses TRBV28 and TRBJ2-1; lacking DNA, the TRBD2 call made by TCRdb goes unchecked. CDR1 is MDHEN, CDR2 SYDVKM, per germline. The length of the CDR3 is 16 residues. CDR3 region: CASSLGSGSQLSWQFF.